The clone carrying this T cell receptor beta chain was seen only once. The antigen is not known. In germline, CDR1 is SGHTA, CDR2 FQGTGA. The CDR3 sequence is 15 residues long. Trimming cost V 4 bases and J 6 bases, with 16 bases left between them. This sample was included in a study of radiotherapy plus CTLA-4 blockade in lung cancer. The wider study: In roughly 17% of patients, objective responses were seen; roughly 28% had disease control. Study observations and caveats: With interferon-beta, early dynamics of blood T cell clones were reported to best predict response. Clones of tumor-derived TCRs expanded in blood after radiotherapy plus ipilimumab.

Measured with immunoSEQ multiplex PCR; TCRdb has only the in-frame clones, and not every one. The sample records 100,000 or so clones, about 83% being singletons. The receptor comes from a human donor with non-small cell lung cancer that progressed on radiotherapy plus ipilimumab. The material sequenced was peripheral blood, taken from a patient treated with radiotherapy plus ipilimumab. The rearrangement joins TRBV7-3 to TRBJ2-1, with D perhaps TRBD1 (6 bases). The CDR3 DNA follows: TGTGCCAGCAGCTCGACCAGGGGTCCTCTCAATGAGCAGTTCTTC. Protein: CASSSTRGPLNEQFF. The full variable domain, with the rest looked up from reference TRBV7-3 and TRBJ2-1, is GAGVSQTPSNKVTEKGKYVELRCDPISGHTALYWYRQSLGQGPEFLIYFQGTGAADDSGLPNDRFFAVRPEGSVSTLKIQRTERGDSAVYLCASSSTRGPLNEQFFGPGTRLTVL.